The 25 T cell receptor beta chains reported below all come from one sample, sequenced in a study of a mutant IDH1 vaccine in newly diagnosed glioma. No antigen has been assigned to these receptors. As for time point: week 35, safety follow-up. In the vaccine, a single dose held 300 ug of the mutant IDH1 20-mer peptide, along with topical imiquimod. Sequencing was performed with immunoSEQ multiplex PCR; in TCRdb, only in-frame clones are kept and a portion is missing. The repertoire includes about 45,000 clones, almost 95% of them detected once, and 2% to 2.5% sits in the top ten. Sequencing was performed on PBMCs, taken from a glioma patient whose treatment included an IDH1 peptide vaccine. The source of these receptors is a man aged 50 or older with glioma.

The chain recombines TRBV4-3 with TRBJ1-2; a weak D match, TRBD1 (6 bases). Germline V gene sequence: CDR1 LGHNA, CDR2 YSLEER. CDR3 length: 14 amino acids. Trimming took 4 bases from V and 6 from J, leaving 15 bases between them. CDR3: CASSLVGGEDGYTF. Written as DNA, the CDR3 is TGCGCCAGCAGCCTAGTGGGGGGCGAGGATGGCTACACCTTC.

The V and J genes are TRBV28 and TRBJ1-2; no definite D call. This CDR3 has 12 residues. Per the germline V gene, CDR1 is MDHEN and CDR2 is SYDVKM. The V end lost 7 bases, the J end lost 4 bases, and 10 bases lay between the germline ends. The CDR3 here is CASTESIYGYTF. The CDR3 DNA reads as TGTGCCAGCACTGAGTCGATCTATGGCTACACCTTC.

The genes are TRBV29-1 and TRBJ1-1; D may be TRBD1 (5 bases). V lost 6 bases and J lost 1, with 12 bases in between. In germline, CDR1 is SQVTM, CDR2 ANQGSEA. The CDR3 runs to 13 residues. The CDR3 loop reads CSVGRVSNTEAFF. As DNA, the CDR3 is TGCAGCGTGGGGCGGGTCTCGAACACTGAAGCTTTCTTT.

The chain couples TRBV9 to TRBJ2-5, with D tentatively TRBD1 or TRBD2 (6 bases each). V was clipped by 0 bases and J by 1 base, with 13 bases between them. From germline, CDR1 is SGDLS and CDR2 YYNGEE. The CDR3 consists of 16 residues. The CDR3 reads CASSVVGRGAQETQYF. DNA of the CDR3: TGTGCCAGCAGCGTAGTCGGAAGGGGGGCCCAAGAGACCCAGTACTTC.

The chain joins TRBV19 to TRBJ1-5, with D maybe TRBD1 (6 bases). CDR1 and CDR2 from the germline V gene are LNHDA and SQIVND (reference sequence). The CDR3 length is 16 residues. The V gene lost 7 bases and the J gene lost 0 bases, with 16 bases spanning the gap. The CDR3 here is CASIGTGSYSNQPQHF. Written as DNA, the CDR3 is TGTGCCAGTATCGGAACAGGGTCCTATAGCAATCAGCCCCAGCATTTT.

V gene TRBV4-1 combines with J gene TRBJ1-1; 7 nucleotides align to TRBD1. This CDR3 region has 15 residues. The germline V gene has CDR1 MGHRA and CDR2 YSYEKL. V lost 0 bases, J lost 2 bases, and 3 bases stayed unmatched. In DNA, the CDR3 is TGCGCCAGCAGCCAAGAGGGGACAGTAAACACTGAAGCTTTCTTT. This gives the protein CASSQEGTVNTEAFF.

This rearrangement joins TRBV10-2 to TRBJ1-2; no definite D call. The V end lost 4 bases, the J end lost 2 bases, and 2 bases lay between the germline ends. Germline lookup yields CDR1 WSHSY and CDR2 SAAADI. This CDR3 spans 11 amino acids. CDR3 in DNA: TGCGCCAGCAGTGGGAACTATGGCTACACCTTC. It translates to CASSGNYGYTF.

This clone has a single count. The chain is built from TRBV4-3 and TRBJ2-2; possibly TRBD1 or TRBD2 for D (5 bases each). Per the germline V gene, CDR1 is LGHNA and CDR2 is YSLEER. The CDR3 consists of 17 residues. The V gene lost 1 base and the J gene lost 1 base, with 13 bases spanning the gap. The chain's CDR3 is CASSQGYGAGNTGELFF. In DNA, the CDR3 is TGCGCCAGCAGCCAAGGCTACGGGGCAGGGAACACCGGGGAGCTGTTTTTT.

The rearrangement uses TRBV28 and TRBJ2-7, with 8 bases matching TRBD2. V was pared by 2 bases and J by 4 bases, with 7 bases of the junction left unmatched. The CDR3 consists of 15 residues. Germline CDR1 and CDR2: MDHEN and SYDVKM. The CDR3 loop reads CASSLVSAGVYEQYF. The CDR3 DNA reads TGTGCCAGCAGTTTAGTATCAGCGGGGGTATACGAGCAGTACTTC.

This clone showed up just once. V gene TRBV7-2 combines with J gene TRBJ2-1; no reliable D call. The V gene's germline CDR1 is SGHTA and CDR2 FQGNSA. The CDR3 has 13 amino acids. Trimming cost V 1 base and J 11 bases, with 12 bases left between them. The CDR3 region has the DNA TGTGCCAGCAGCTTAGGGACCCGAAGCCAGCAGTTCTTC. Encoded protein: CASSLGTRSQQFF.

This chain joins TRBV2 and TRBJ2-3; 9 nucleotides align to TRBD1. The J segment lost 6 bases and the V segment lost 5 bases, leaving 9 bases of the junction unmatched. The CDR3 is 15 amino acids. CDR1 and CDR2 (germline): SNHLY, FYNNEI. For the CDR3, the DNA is TGTGCCAGCAGTTATACTGGGACAGGGTGGGATACGCAGTATTTT. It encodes CASSYTGTGWDTQYF. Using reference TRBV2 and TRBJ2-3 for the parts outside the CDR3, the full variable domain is EPEVTQTPSHQVTQMGQEVILRCVPISNHLYFYWYRQILGQKVEFLVSFYNNEISEKSEIFDDQFSVERPDGSNFTLKIRSTKLEDSAMYFCASSYTGTGWDTQYFGPGTRLTVL.

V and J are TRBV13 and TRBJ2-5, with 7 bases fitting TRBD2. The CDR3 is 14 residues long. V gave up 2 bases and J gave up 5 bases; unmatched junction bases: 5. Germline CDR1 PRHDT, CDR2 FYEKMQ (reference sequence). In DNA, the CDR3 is TGTGCCAGCAGCTTACGTCAGGGAGGGGAGACCCAGTACTTC. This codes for CASSLRQGGETQYF.

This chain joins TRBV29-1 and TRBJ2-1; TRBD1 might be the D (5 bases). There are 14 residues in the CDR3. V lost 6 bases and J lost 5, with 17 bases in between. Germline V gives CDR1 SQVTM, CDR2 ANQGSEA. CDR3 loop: CSVDGRQINNEQFF. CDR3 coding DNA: TGCAGCGTAGATGGACGACAGATAAACAATGAGCAGTTCTTC.

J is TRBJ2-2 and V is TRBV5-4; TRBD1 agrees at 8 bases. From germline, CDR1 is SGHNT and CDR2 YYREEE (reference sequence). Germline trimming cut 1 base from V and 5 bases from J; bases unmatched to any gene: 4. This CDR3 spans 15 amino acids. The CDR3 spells CASSLSRGLTGELFF. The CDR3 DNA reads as TGTGCCAGCAGCTTGTCCAGGGGGCTTACCGGGGAGCTGTTTTTT.

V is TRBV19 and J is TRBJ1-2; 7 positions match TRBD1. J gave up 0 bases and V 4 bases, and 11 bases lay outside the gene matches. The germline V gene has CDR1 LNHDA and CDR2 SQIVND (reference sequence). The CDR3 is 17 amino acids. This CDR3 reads CASSTTIDRVANYGYTF. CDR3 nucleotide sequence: TGTGCCAGTAGTACTACTATCGACAGGGTCGCTAACTATGGCTACACCTTC.

CDR3 protein: CASSVGPNNEQYF. CDR3 nucleotide sequence: TGTGCCAGCAGCGTAGGCCCGAATAACGAGCAGTACTTC. The V and J genes are TRBV9 and TRBJ2-7; no reliable D call. Germline V lookup: CDR1 SGDLS, CDR2 YYNGEE. Trimming cost V 0 bases and J 5 bases, with 9 bases left between them. The CDR3 sequence is 13 residues long.

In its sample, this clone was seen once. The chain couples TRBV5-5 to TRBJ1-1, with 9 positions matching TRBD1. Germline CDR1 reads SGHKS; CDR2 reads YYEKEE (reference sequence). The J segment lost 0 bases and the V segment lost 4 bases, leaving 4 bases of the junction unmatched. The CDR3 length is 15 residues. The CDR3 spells CASSVGTGMNTEAFF. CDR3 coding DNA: TGTGCCAGCAGCGTAGGGACAGGGATGAACACTGAAGCTTTCTTT.

The CDR3 reads CASSLKQGKNIQYF. The CDR3, as DNA: TGTGCCAGCAGTTTAAAACAGGGAAAAAACATTCAGTACTTC. The V gene is TRBV6-5, the J gene TRBJ2-4; D perhaps matches TRBD1 (6 bases). In germline, CDR1 is MNHEY, CDR2 SVGAGI. V was pared by 4 bases and J by 4 bases, with 11 bases between. This CDR3 has 14 amino acids.

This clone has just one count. The CDR3 spells CASSLRDRGQDGYTF. The CDR3 DNA reads as TGTGCCAGCAGCCTCCGGGACAGGGGGCAAGATGGCTACACCTTC. The chain is built from TRBV7-8 and TRBJ1-2; TRBD1 matches 12 bases. This CDR3 has 15 amino acids. Germline V gene lookup returns CDR1 SGHVS and CDR2 FQNEAQ. Losses at the gene ends were 5 bases for V and 6 bases for J; bases not matched to a gene: 7.

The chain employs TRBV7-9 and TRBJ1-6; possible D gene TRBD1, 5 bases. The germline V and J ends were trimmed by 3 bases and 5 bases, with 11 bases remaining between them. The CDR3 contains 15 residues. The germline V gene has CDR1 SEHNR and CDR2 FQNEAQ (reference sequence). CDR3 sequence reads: CASSFGGLDNSPLHF. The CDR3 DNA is TGTGCCAGCAGCTTCGGGGGACTTGATAATTCACCCCTCCACTTT.

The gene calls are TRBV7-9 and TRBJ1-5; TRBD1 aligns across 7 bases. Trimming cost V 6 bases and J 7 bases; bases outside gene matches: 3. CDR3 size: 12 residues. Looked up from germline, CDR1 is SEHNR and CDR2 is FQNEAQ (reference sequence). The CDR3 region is CASRTGNQPQHF. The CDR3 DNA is TGTGCCAGCAGGACAGGGAACCAGCCCCAGCATTTT.

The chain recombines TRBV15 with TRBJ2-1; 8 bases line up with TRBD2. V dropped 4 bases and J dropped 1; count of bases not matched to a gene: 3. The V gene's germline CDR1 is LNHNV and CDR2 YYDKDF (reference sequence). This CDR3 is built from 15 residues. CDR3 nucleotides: TGTGCCACCAGCACTACTAGCGGTTCCTACAATGAGCAGTTCTTC. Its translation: CATSTTSGSYNEQFF.

The CDR3 protein is CASSQGTGVEQYF. CDR3 DNA: TGTGCCAGCTCGCAAGGGACAGGGGTCGAGCAGTACTTC. This chain joins TRBV18 and TRBJ2-7; 10 bases agree with TRBD1. The CDR3 length is 13 residues. CDR1 KGHSH and CDR2 LQKENI come from the germline V gene. The J segment lost 6 bases and the V segment lost 6 bases, leaving 5 bases of the junction unmatched.

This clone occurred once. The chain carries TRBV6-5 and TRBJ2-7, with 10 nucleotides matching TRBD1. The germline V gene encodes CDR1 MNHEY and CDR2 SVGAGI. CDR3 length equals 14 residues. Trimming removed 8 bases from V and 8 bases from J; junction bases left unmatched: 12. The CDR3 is CASGETGGGGKQYF. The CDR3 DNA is TGTGCCAGCGGCGAGACAGGGGGCGGGGGCAAGCAGTACTTC.

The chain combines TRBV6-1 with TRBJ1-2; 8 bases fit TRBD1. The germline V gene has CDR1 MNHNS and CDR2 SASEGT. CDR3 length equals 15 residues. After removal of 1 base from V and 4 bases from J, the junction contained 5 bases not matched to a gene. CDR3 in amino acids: CASSEGTGRGYGYTF. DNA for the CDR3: TGTGCCAGCAGTGAAGGGACAGGGAGGGGCTATGGCTACACCTTC.